The 23 T cell receptor beta chains below all came from one sample that was sequenced in a study of blood T cell repertoires in COVID-19. Using immunoSEQ multiplex PCR, the repertoire was profiled, and TCRdb retains in-frame clones only, with some absent. Altogether a few hundred thousand clones are present, around 87% being singletons, with the ten largest covering 1.9%. The sequenced sample consisted of PBMCs or T cells enriched from blood (not recorded which). These receptors were obtained from a man aged 35 to 55 in a cohort exposed to, infected with or recovered from COVID-19 (not recorded which).

The chain carries TRBV29-1 and TRBJ2-1, with 11 bases matching TRBD2. There are 14 residues in the CDR3. In germline, CDR1 is SQVTM, CDR2 ANQGSEA. J gave up 4 bases and V 4 bases, and 3 bases lay outside the gene matches. The CDR3 region is CSVATSGSYNEQFF. CDR3 sequence (DNA): TGCAGCGTTGCTACTAGCGGGAGTTACAATGAGCAGTTCTTC.

J is TRBJ2-2 and V is TRBV4-1; 11 positions match TRBD2. This CDR3 comprises 17 residues. Germline-derived CDR1 and CDR2 are MGHRA and YSYEKL. V shed 2 bases and J 3 bases; nucleotides not matched to a gene: 5. The CDR3 is CASSQRPLAGDTGELFF. The CDR3 nucleotides read TGCGCCAGCAGCCAAAGGCCACTAGCGGGAGACACCGGGGAGCTGTTTTTT.

The J gene is TRBJ2-5, the V gene TRBV15, with TRBD1 identical over 11 bases. V was pared by 5 bases and J by 5 bases, with 7 bases of the junction left unmatched. The CDR3 runs 15 residues. CDR1 and CDR2 from the germline V gene are LNHNV and YYDKDF (reference sequence). In DNA form, the CDR3 reads TGTGCCACCAGCCCGGACAGGGGGCGTTTGGAGACCCAGTACTTC. The encoded protein is CATSPDRGRLETQYF.

V is TRBV5-1 and J is TRBJ2-1; TRBD2 aligns across 11 bases. The CDR3 consists of 17 residues. V lost 4 bases to trimming and J lost 7 bases; unmatched junction nucleotides: 13. Looked up from germline, CDR1 is SGHRS and CDR2 is YFSETQ. For the CDR3, the DNA is TGCGCCAGCAGCCTACAGGTAGTAGCGGGAGGGCCTAATGAGCAGTTCTTC. It translates to CASSLQVVAGGPNEQFF. Using reference TRBV5-1 and TRBJ2-1 for the parts outside the CDR3, the full variable domain is KAGVTQTPRYLIKTRGQQVTLSCSPISGHRSVSWYQQTPGQGLQFLFEYFSETQRNKGNFPGRFSGRQFSNSRSEMNVSTLELGDSALYLCASSLQVVAGGPNEQFFGPGTRLTVL.

For this clone: The sample holds other DNA sequences that translate to the same CDR3. The chain carries TRBV5-1 and TRBJ1-1, with D perhaps TRBD1 (5 bases). The CDR3 contains 13 residues. Trimming left V 2 bases short and J 1 base short, with 6 bases between. CDR1 is SGHRS and CDR2 is YFSETQ in the germline V gene. This CDR3 reads CASSLQENTEAFF. The CDR3 bases are TGCGCCAGCAGCTTACAGGAGAACACTGAAGCTTTCTTT.

The genes are TRBV5-1 and TRBJ2-1, with 7 bases lining up with TRBD1. Germline V gene lookup returns CDR1 SGHRS and CDR2 YFSETQ. This CDR3 has 15 residues. V gave up 4 bases and J gave up 0 bases; unmatched junction bases: 4. Here the CDR3 DNA reads TGCGCCAGCAGCACGGGACAGAACTCCTACAATGAGCAGTTCTTC. It translates to CASSTGQNSYNEQFF.

The rearrangement uses TRBV27 and TRBJ2-7; 7 bases match TRBD2. The V segment lost 6 bases and the J segment 1 base; nucleotides outside the gene matches: 9. This CDR3 is 15 amino acids long. CDR1 and CDR2 (germline): MNHEY, SMNVEV (reference sequence). CDR3 sequence: CASSYKWGGSYEQYF. The CDR3 nucleotides are TGTGCCAGCAGCTACAAATGGGGGGGGTCCTACGAGCAGTACTTC.

CDR3 in amino acids: CATLAGGPDEQFF. CDR3 bases: TGTGCCACCTTAGCGGGAGGGCCCGATGAGCAGTTCTTC. J is TRBJ2-1 and V is TRBV28, with TRBD2 identical over 11 bases. The CDR3 is 13 amino acids. V shed 10 bases and J 8 bases; nucleotides not matched to a gene: 7. Germline lookup yields CDR1 MDHEN and CDR2 SYDVKM.

The chain is built from TRBV5-1 and TRBJ1-6; 7 nucleotides line up with TRBD1. V gave up 0 bases and J gave up 8 bases; unmatched junction bases: 5. The CDR3 covers 15 residues. Germline V gene sequence: CDR1 SGHRS, CDR2 YFSETQ. CDR3 DNA: TGCGCCAGCAGCTTGGCCGGGACAGAGTATTCACCCCTCCACTTT. Amino acid sequence: CASSLAGTEYSPLHF.

The chain joins TRBV27 to TRBJ2-3, with 8 bases aligning to TRBD2. The CDR3 contains 14 residues. The germline V gene encodes CDR1 MNHEY and CDR2 SMNVEV (reference sequence). V was pared by 5 bases and J by 6 bases, with 7 bases of the junction left unmatched. CDR3 sequence (DNA): TGTGCCAGCAGTATCAGCGGGAGTGACGATACGCAGTATTTT. Encoded protein: CASSISGSDDTQYF.

This chain connects TRBV5-1 to TRBJ2-7; 7 bases map to TRBD1. The CDR3 is 14 residues long. Unmatched junction bases numbered 9, after V lost 3 bases and J lost 6 bases. Germline CDR1 is SGHRS and CDR2 is YFSETQ. CDR3 in DNA: TGCGCCAGCAGCTCCGGAGAGGGGGCAGGCGAGCAGTACTTC. Its translation: CASSSGEGAGEQYF.

Here the CDR3 DNA reads TGTGCCAGCTCCGGGGAGGGTGTCCAGCCCCAGCATTTT. Translating it yields CASSGEGVQPQHF. This chain joins TRBV2 and TRBJ1-5; D gene uncertain. The CDR3 is 13 amino acids. V was clipped by 8 bases and J by 7 bases, with 15 bases between them. Germline V gives CDR1 SNHLY, CDR2 FYNNEI. Full variable domain (rest looked up from reference TRBV2 and TRBJ1-5): EPEVTQTPSHQVTQMGQEVILRCVPISNHLYFYWYRQILGQKVEFLVSFYNNEISEKSEIFDDQFSVERPDGSNFTLKIRSTKLEDSAMYFCASSGEGVQPQHFGDGTRLSIL.

This clone has a handful of counts. The chain carries TRBV18 and TRBJ1-5, with D possibly matching TRBD1 (5 bases). V gave up 3 bases and J gave up 3 bases, with 9 bases separating them. This CDR3 has 14 residues. The germline V gene encodes CDR1 KGHSH and CDR2 LQKENI. This chain's CDR3 is CASSPGPINQPQHF. DNA for the CDR3: TGTGCCAGCTCACCGGGGCCCATCAATCAGCCCCAGCATTTT.

The chain uses TRBV9 and TRBJ2-3, with TRBD2 matching 7 bases. CDR1 SGDLS and CDR2 YYNGEE come from the germline V gene. V lost 0 bases to trimming and J lost 0 bases; unmatched junction nucleotides: 10. CDR3 length: 18 residues. The CDR3: CASSVGLAAYASTDTQYF. The CDR3 nucleotides read TGTGCCAGCAGCGTAGGCCTAGCGGCCTATGCTAGCACAGATACGCAGTATTTT.

This chain uses TRBV5-4 with TRBJ2-1, with 13 positions matching TRBD2. The V gene's germline CDR1 is SGHNT and CDR2 YYREEE (reference sequence). Trimming cost V 4 bases and J 9 bases; bases outside gene matches: 7. The CDR3 is 15 residues long. The CDR3 DNA reads as TGTGCCAGCAGCCACCGACTAGCGGGAGGTCTTGAGCAGTTCTTC. It encodes CASSHRLAGGLEQFF.

The chain carries TRBV19 and TRBJ1-4, with TRBD1 as a possible D gene (5 bases). The ends were cut back, 3 bases at V and 4 bases at J, with 12 bases in the middle. Germline lookup yields CDR1 LNHDA and CDR2 SQIVND (reference sequence). The CDR3 is 15 amino acids. Here the CDR3 DNA reads TGTGCCAGTAGTATCGGCGGGACCGTTAATGAAAAACTGTTTTTT. It encodes CASSIGGTVNEKLFF.

V gene TRBV6-5 combines with J gene TRBJ2-1, with 7 positions matching TRBD2. Germline V gene lookup returns CDR1 MNHEY and CDR2 SVGAGI. This CDR3 has 11 residues. This CDR3 reads CAAGGINEQFF. DNA of the CDR3: TGTGCGGCCGGGGGGATCAATGAGCAGTTCTTC.

This sequence joins TRBV5-1 and TRBJ2-2, with TRBD1 identical over 10 bases. Germline V gene lookup returns CDR1 SGHRS and CDR2 YFSETQ. J gave up 1 base and V 1 base, and 13 bases lay outside the gene matches. The CDR3 loop spans 20 amino acids. The CDR3 spells CASSLRPGQGFILNTGELFF. DNA of the CDR3: TGCGCCAGCAGCTTGCGCCCGGGACAGGGGTTCATCCTGAACACCGGGGAGCTGTTTTTT.

The rearrangement uses TRBV19 and TRBJ1-3; 9 bases fit TRBD1. This CDR3 region has 16 residues. The V and J ends lost 8 bases and 4 bases, in that order; junction bases with no gene match: 12. CDR1 is LNHDA, CDR2 SQIVND, per germline (reference sequence). DNA for the CDR3: TGTGCCAGTTCACAGGGGGCCATGCGCTTCGGAAACACCATATATTTT. This codes for CASSQGAMRFGNTIYF.

The CDR3 sequence is CASSALAEGGEQFF. CDR3 nucleotides: TGTGCCAGCAGTGCGCTAGCGGAGGGGGGTGAGCAGTTCTTC. This chain connects TRBV25-1 to TRBJ2-1; tentative D call: TRBD2 (7 bases). The CDR3 is made up of 14 amino acids. V dropped 4 bases and J dropped 9 bases, with 16 bases sitting between them. CDR1 is MGHDK, CDR2 SYGVNS, per germline.

This chain joins TRBV27 and TRBJ2-3; no definite D call. Germline values: CDR1 MNHEY, CDR2 SMNVEV (reference sequence). The V end lost 5 bases, the J end lost 0 bases, and 15 bases lay between the germline ends. CDR3 length equals 16 residues. The CDR3 here is CASSPPPVASTDTQYF. CDR3 nucleotides: TGTGCCAGCAGTCCTCCCCCGGTCGCGAGCACAGATACGCAGTATTTT.

The V and J genes are TRBV6-5 and TRBJ2-6; the match to TRBD1 covers 7 bases. The J segment lost 4 bases and the V segment lost 6 bases, leaving 6 bases of the junction unmatched. Germline V lookup: CDR1 MNHEY, CDR2 SVGAGI. This CDR3 spans 15 amino acids. As DNA, the CDR3 is TGTGCCAGCAGAACCACAGGGGCCGGGGCCAACGTCCTGACTTTC. Its protein product is CASRTTGAGANVLTF.

The J gene is TRBJ2-7, the V gene TRBV11-3; 10 nucleotides match TRBD1. Germline lookup yields CDR1 SGHNT and CDR2 YENEEA. With 1 base clipped from V and 2 bases from J, the junction kept 2 bases outside the gene matches. There are 15 residues in the CDR3. Here the CDR3 reads CASSLGQGATYEQYF. CDR3 sequence (DNA): TGTGCCAGCAGCTTAGGACAGGGGGCCACCTACGAGCAGTACTTC.